This is a list of T cell receptor beta chains from one sample in a study of T-cell reconstitution after alpha-beta-depleted transplantation in children. TCRdb ran MiXCR on the PCR reads and lists one entry per CDR3 protein. This sample carries 300,000 to 350,000 distinct CDR3 sequences, under 20% of them seen once, and the ten largest clones take roughly two fifths. This specimen consisted of PBMCs, mostly from graft donor cells, obtained 360 days after TCRalphabeta/CD19-depleted stem cell transplant. The receptor set was obtained from a male patient aged 2 to 10 who had a stem cell transplant for acute lymphoblastic leukemia, so the T cells may come from the graft donor. Both conserved end residues are part of each CDR3. Fields, in order: V gene, D gene, J gene, clone size, CDR3 DNA, CDR3 protein. A D gene is named only where the DNA matches it firmly. Expanded clones get a size class; other rows say once, few or many, or leave the size out.

TRBV5-5	TRBD1	TRBJ2-5	NA	TGTGCCAGCAGCATTCCCGGGACAGAGGAAGAGACCCAGTACTTC	CASSIPGTEEETQYF
TRBV5-1	NA	TRBJ2-2	few	TGCGCCAGCCTGGGACCAACCGGGGAGCTGTTTTTT	CASLGPTGELFF
TRBV7-2	NA	TRBJ1-2	many	TGTGCCAGCAGCTTGTCAGGCTCTAACTATGGCTACACCTTC	CASSLSGSNYGYTF
TRBV20-1	TRBD2	TRBJ2-7	few	TGCAGTGCTAGAGACCCAACTAGCGTCTACGAGCAGTACTTC	CSARDPTSVYEQYF
TRBV9	TRBD2	TRBJ2-5	few	TGTGCCAGCAGCGTAGCTAGCGGGAGGCAAGAGACCCAGTACTTC	CASSVASGRQETQYF
TRBV12-3/TRBV12-4	NA	TRBJ2-1	many	TGTGCCAGCAGTTTAGACACAGGGGAGCTAGCGGGTCCGTTCTTC	CASSLDTGELAGPFF
TRBV6-2/TRBV6-3	NA	TRBJ2-7	few	TGTGCCAGCAGTTACTTTCGGACCGGCACCTACGAGCAGTACTTC	CASSYFRTGTYEQYF
TRBV20-1	NA	TRBJ2-3	many	TGCAGTGCCCCGGGACTCCTATATCCTAGCACAGATACGCAGTATTTT	CSAPGLLYPSTDTQYF
TRBV28	NA	TRBJ1-2	NA	TGTGCCAGCAGTCCCTACAGGCTCGACTATGGCTACACCTTC	CASSPYRLDYGYTF
TRBV7-2	NA	TRBJ2-7	NA	TGTGCCAGCAGCTGGTTGGTAGGGCAGGGAACGTACGAGCAGTACTTC	CASSWLVGQGTYEQYF
TRBV11-2	TRBD2	TRBJ2-2	few	TGTGCCAGCAGCTCCGCCGGGACTAGCGGGATCTGGGCAACCGGGGAGCTGTTTTTT	CASSSAGTSGIWATGELFF
TRBV10-3	NA	TRBJ2-1	many	TGTGCCATCAGCCGCGGGGATGAGCAGTTCTTC	CAISRGDEQFF
TRBV7-9	TRBD1	TRBJ1-2	many	TGTGCCAGCAGCTTAGGGGACAGGAGCATGTGTGCCTTC	CASSLGDRSMCAF
TRBV20-1	TRBD1	TRBJ2-7	few	TGCAGTGCTACAGGGGGATCCTACGAGCAGTACTTC	CSATGGSYEQYF
TRBV7-2	NA	TRBJ2-2	few	TGTGCCAGCGGGACCTTCACCGGGGAGCTGTTTTTT	CASGTFTGELFF
TRBV2	NA	TRBJ2-3	NA	TGTGCCAGCAGTACACAGGCAGATACGCAGTATTTT	CASSTQADTQYF
TRBV28	TRBD1	TRBJ1-6	many	TGTGCCAGCAGTTCGGGACAGGGGAATTCACCCCTCCACTTT	CASSSGQGNSPLHF
TRBV15	NA	TRBJ2-3	many	TGTGCCACCAGCAGAGATGTAGGGGCAGATACGCAGTATTTT	CATSRDVGADTQYF
TRBV3-1	NA	TRBJ1-1	NA	TGTGCCAGCAGCCAGGGGCCCTTTCAGGATGCTTTCTTT	CASSQGPFQDAFF
TRBV12-3/TRBV12-4	NA	TRBJ2-1	many	TGTGCCAGCAGTACACTAGGGCACCAGAACAATGAGCAGTTCTTC	CASSTLGHQNNEQFF
TRBV12-3/TRBV12-4	NA	TRBJ2-1	few	TGTGCCAGCAGTTTTCAGCGGCAGAGGCTAAATGAGCAGTTCTTC	CASSFQRQRLNEQFF
TRBV11-2	NA	TRBJ2-5	many	TGTGCCAGCAGCTTAACTGGCAGTAGAGGAAGTCAACAAGAGACCCAGTACTTC	CASSLTGSRGSQQETQYF
TRBV15	NA	TRBJ1-2	NA	TGTGCCACCAGCAGAGAAGCAGGAGTGGGCTATGGCTACACCTTC	CATSREAGVGYGYTF
TRBV21-1	NA	TRBJ2-4	NA	TGTGCCAGCAGCAAAAGTGCAGGGGGGCGCCACATTCAGTACTTC	CASSKSAGGRHIQYF
TRBV6-1	NA	TRBJ1-6	NA	TGTGCCAGCAGCGGTGGTTGGTTGAATTCACCCCTCCACTTT	CASSGGWLNSPLHF
TRBV12-3/TRBV12-4	NA	TRBJ2-7	few	TGTGCCAGCAGTTTCCATTCACAGGCCTACGAGCAGTACTTC	CASSFHSQAYEQYF
TRBV12-3/TRBV12-4	NA	TRBJ2-7	NA	TGTGCCAGCAGTTTAGTTACCGGGGACGAGCAGTACTTC	CASSLVTGDEQYF
TRBV7-6	NA	TRBJ2-4	few	TGTGCCAGCAGCTTATGGTCCTCGAGGGGCAGGGAAAACATTCAGTACTTC	CASSLWSSRGRENIQYF
TRBV11-2	TRBD2	TRBJ2-3	few	TGTGCCAGCAGTTTCCTGAGCGGGAGGGGTTTGGATACGCAGTATTTT	CASSFLSGRGLDTQYF
TRBV4-3	NA	TRBJ2-7	NA	TGCGCCAGCAGCCAAGATCGAGGCCCCCCGCGCTTC	CASSQDRGPPRF
TRBV20-1	TRBD1	TRBJ1-6	few	TGCAGTGCACCGAGACAGGGACGACCCCTCCACTTT	CSAPRQGRPLHF
TRBV6-1	TRBD1	TRBJ2-5	NA	TGTGCCAGCAGCCTCACCCCGACAGGGGGTCAAGAGACCCAGTACTTC	CASSLTPTGGQETQYF